The 6 T cell receptor beta chains reported below all come from one sample, sequenced in a study of CD8+ T cells in alopecia areata. After isolation, RNA underwent reverse transcription to generate cDNA as the sequencing template. Profiling relied on immunoSEQ multiplex PCR, and the TCRdb table lists in-frame clones only, not all of them. The table has about 150,000 clones, 40% to 65% seen once. The material was CD8+ T cells sorted from blood, obtained at week 0. The source is a human donor with alopecia areata.

CDR3 protein: CASSFGTGKHEQYF. CDR3 coding DNA: TGTGCCAGCAGCTTCGGGACAGGGAAACACGAGCAGTACTTC. This rearrangement joins TRBV5-4 to TRBJ2-7; 9 bases align to TRBD1. The CDR3 length is 14 residues. J was trimmed by 5 bases and V by 2 bases; bases with no gene match: 5. Germline V gives CDR1 SGHNT, CDR2 YYREEE (reference sequence).

In this sample, this clone turned up a few times. The chain recombines TRBV19 with TRBJ2-4, with TRBD1 matching 7 bases. CDR3 size: 16 residues. Losses at the gene ends were 4 bases for V and 0 bases for J; bases not matched to a gene: 6. In germline, CDR1 is LNHDA, CDR2 SQIVND (reference sequence). CDR3 protein: CASSTRQGLAKNIQYF. The DNA for the CDR3 is TGTGCCAGTAGTACTCGACAGGGTTTAGCCAAAAACATTCAGTACTTC. Full variable domain (missing parts from reference TRBV19 and TRBJ2-4): DGGITQSPKYLFRKEGQNVTLSCEQNLNHDAMYWYRQDPGQGLRLIYYSQIVNDFQKGDIAEGYSVSREKKESFPLTVTSAQKNPTAFYLCASSTRQGLAKNIQYFGAGTRLSVL.

The rearrangement joins TRBV5-6 to TRBJ1-1, with TRBD1 matching 7 bases. V was pared by 5 bases and J by 7 bases, with 14 bases of the junction left unmatched. The V gene's germline CDR1 is SGHDT and CDR2 YYEEEE. The CDR3 is 15 residues long. DNA of the CDR3: TGTGCCAGCAGGACAACGACAGGGAGGGAGGGTGAAGCTTTCTTT. Translation: CASRTTTGREGEAFF.

This clone was seen a few times. V gene TRBV18 combines with J gene TRBJ2-1, with D uncertain. V was shortened by 5 bases and J by 8 bases, with 10 bases between the two germline ends. CDR1 KGHSH and CDR2 LQKENI come from the germline V gene. The CDR3 runs 12 residues. CDR3 sequence reads: CASSFGGDEQFF. In nucleotides, the CDR3 is TGTGCCAGCTCATTCGGTGGAGATGAGCAGTTCTTC. Full variable domain (remainder filled in from reference TRBV18 and TRBJ2-1): NAGVMQNPRHLVRRRGQEARLRCSPMKGHSHVYWYRQLPEEGLKFMVYLQKENIIDESGMPKERFSAEFPKEGPSILRIQQVVRGDSAAYFCASSFGGDEQFFGPGTRLTVL.

This chain connects TRBV27 to TRBJ2-3; D uncertain. Germline CDR1 reads MNHEY; CDR2 reads SMNVEV (reference sequence). The V end lost 4 bases, the J end lost 7 bases, and 9 bases lay between the germline ends. The CDR3 is 12 amino acids. CDR3 region: CASSSWLNTQYF. DNA for the CDR3: TGTGCCAGCAGTTCGTGGCTGAATACGCAGTATTTT.

This chain uses TRBV5-6 with TRBJ2-7, with TRBD1 matching over 7 bases. This CDR3 is 14 amino acids long. Germline loops: CDR1 SGHDT, CDR2 YYEEEE. V shed 3 bases, J shed 4 bases, and the junction held 7 bases outside the gene matches. The CDR3 region has the DNA TGTGCCAGCAGCTCATTGACAGGGAGATACGAGCAGTACTTC. It translates to CASSSLTGRYEQYF.